A single sample gave rise to the 29 T cell receptor beta chains below, sequenced in a study of cytomegalovirus exposure and HLA in healthy donors. Primers for the PCR totalled 60 Vbeta and 13 Jbeta. The repertoire was sequenced with immunoSEQ multiplex PCR; TCRdb's copy has only in-frame clones and lacks some. The sample records some 200,000 clones, approximately 88% being singletons. Sequenced sample: PBMCs. The receptors derive from a woman aged 45-65 years in good health and CMV-seropositive.

In its sample, this clone was seen once. This chain joins TRBV25-1 and TRBJ1-2; a weak D match, TRBD1 (5 bases). Per the germline V gene, CDR1 is MGHDK and CDR2 is SYGVNS. The ends were cut back, 5 bases at V and 6 bases at J, with 25 bases in the middle. The CDR3 spans 17 residues. DNA of the CDR3: TGTGCCAGCAGTACCACCGTGGCCGGTTCAAGGACACATGGCTACACCTTC. It codes for CASSTTVAGSRTHGYTF.

The J gene is TRBJ2-5, the V gene TRBV5-1; 9 bases align to TRBD2. The V gene's germline CDR1 is SGHRS and CDR2 YFSETQ. The junction had 8 bases not matched to a gene; V was cut back by 5 bases and J by 3 bases. The CDR3 loop spans 15 amino acids. This chain's CDR3 is CASRPRVAGEETQYF. For the CDR3, the DNA is TGCGCCAGCAGACCTCGAGTAGCGGGGGAAGAGACCCAGTACTTC.

DNA of the CDR3: TGTGCCAGCAGTTACTCGATCAGGCCCTCCTCCTACGAGCAGTACTTC. Protein sequence: CASSYSIRPSSYEQYF. The V call is TRBV6-5, the J call TRBJ2-7; D ambiguous. Germline CDR1 and CDR2: MNHEY and SVGAGI. Trimming left V 0 bases short and J 0 bases short, with 12 bases between. The CDR3 extends over 16 amino acids.

V gene TRBV11-1 combines with J gene TRBJ1-2; D gene uncertain. V was cut by 1 base and J by 13 bases, with 13 bases left in between. The CDR3 covers 12 residues. Germline lookup yields CDR1 SGHAT and CDR2 FQDESV (reference sequence). CDR3 loop: CASSLGREAGTF. In DNA form, the CDR3 reads TGTGCCAGCAGCTTAGGCCGAGAGGCTGGCACCTTC.

V and J are TRBV18 and TRBJ2-7; TRBD1 agrees at 8 bases. Losses at the gene ends were 6 bases for V and 5 bases for J; bases not matched to a gene: 6. The germline CDR1 and CDR2 sequences are KGHSH and LQKENI. The length of the CDR3 is 13 residues. The CDR3 here is CASSRDRLNEQYF. CDR3 in DNA: TGTGCCAGCTCGCGGGACAGGCTGAACGAGCAGTACTTC.

V is TRBV18 and J is TRBJ2-6; 8 bases line up with TRBD1. From germline, CDR1 is KGHSH and CDR2 LQKENI. The V gene end was trimmed by 3 bases and the J gene end by 2 bases; junction bases not matched to a gene: 6. This CDR3 region has 17 residues. For the CDR3, the DNA is TGTGCCAGCTCACCTCAACAGGGGGTAGCTGGGGCCAACGTCCTGACTTTC. This sequence encodes CASSPQQGVAGANVLTF.

DNA for the CDR3: TGTGCCAGCAGAACTTTGGGGGGGGCTAATGAGCAGTTCTTC. Protein product: CASRTLGGANEQFF. This rearrangement joins TRBV28 to TRBJ2-1; a weak D match, TRBD2 (7 bases). V was clipped by 6 bases and J by 7 bases, with 16 bases between them. Germline CDR1 and CDR2: MDHEN and SYDVKM. This CDR3 is 14 amino acids long.

The chain combines TRBV5-1 with TRBJ2-1; 8 bases agree with TRBD1. With 0 bases clipped from V and 8 bases from J, the junction kept 4 bases outside the gene matches. Germline CDR1 is SGHRS and CDR2 is YFSETQ. The CDR3 totals 14 residues. The CDR3: CASSLVTGEDEQFF. Written as DNA, the CDR3 is TGCGCCAGCAGCTTGGTGACAGGGGAGGATGAGCAGTTCTTC.

This chain uses TRBV4-1 with TRBJ1-5, with D perhaps matching TRBD1 (6 bases). The CDR3 length is 17 residues. Between the trimmed V and J ends, which lost 3 bases and 0 bases, there was a span of 15 bases. CDR1 and CDR2 from the germline V gene are MGHRA and YSYEKL. The CDR3 coding sequence is TGCGCCAGCAGCCAGGAGGACAGCCTCTATAGCAATCAGCCCCAGCATTTT. Translation gives CASSQEDSLYSNQPQHF.

A single count supports this clone. The chain combines TRBV28 with TRBJ2-4; D may be TRBD1 (6 bases). V was pared by 6 bases and J by 1 base, with 13 bases between. Germline V gene sequence: CDR1 MDHEN, CDR2 SYDVKM. The CDR3 extends over 15 amino acids. The CDR3 coding sequence is TGTGCCAGCAGCCCCGGGACATATGCCAAAAACATTCAGTACTTC. The encoded protein is CASSPGTYAKNIQYF.

The V call is TRBV7-2, the J call TRBJ2-5; 10 positions agree with TRBD2. The J segment lost 5 bases and the V segment lost 0 bases, leaving 9 bases of the junction unmatched. Germline V CDR1 and CDR2: SGHTA, FQGNSA. The CDR3 extends over 17 amino acids. DNA of the CDR3: TGTGCCAGCAGCTTAGCGAAGACTAGCGGGCGCCCGGAGACCCAGTACTTC. Translated, it gives CASSLAKTSGRPETQYF.

This chain connects TRBV7-2 to TRBJ2-5; 7 bases are shared with TRBD1. V shed 3 bases, J shed 1 base, and the junction held 5 bases outside the gene matches. This CDR3 spans 15 amino acids. The germline gives CDR1 SGHTA, CDR2 FQGNSA. CDR3 DNA: TGTGCCAGCAGCTTTCGACAGGGCTCCCAAGAGACCCAGTACTTC. This translates into CASSFRQGSQETQYF.

V is TRBV27 and J is TRBJ1-6, with 8 positions matching TRBD1. The V gene end was trimmed by 4 bases and the J gene end by 7 bases; junction bases not matched to a gene: 3. Germline V lookup: CDR1 MNHEY, CDR2 SMNVEV (reference sequence). The CDR3 contains 14 residues. CDR3 sequence reads: CASSWGQANSPLHF. The DNA for the CDR3 is TGTGCCAGCAGTTGGGGACAGGCAAATTCACCCCTCCACTTT.

The chain employs TRBV5-1 and TRBJ2-7; 7 nucleotides match TRBD1. The germline V gene encodes CDR1 SGHRS and CDR2 YFSETQ. The CDR3 runs to 15 residues. V shed 5 bases and J 0 bases; nucleotides not matched to a gene: 8. CDR3 bases: TGCGCCAGCAGTCCCACAGGGGACCGCTCCTACGAGCAGTACTTC. This codes for CASSPTGDRSYEQYF.

This chain joins TRBV5-1 and TRBJ2-7; possibly TRBD1 for D (6 bases). Trimming took off 4 bases at V and 5 bases at J, with 16 bases between the two ends. The germline gives CDR1 SGHRS, CDR2 YFSETQ. The CDR3 has 14 residues. CDR3 loop: CASSTGQPINEQYF. As DNA, the CDR3 is TGCGCCAGCAGCACCGGACAGCCCATCAACGAGCAGTACTTC.

The chain links TRBV5-1 to TRBJ2-2; no reliable D call. The ends were cut back, 5 bases at V and 4 bases at J, with 6 bases in the middle. Germline V gene lookup returns CDR1 SGHRS and CDR2 YFSETQ. This CDR3 spans 12 amino acids. CDR3 nucleotide sequence: TGCGCCAGCAGTTCCAGCACCGGGGAGCTGTTTTTT. Encoded protein: CASSSSTGELFF.

This chain joins TRBV6-1 and TRBJ1-4; a weak D match, TRBD1 (5 bases). This CDR3 has 14 amino acids. V lost 1 base, J lost 8 bases, and 11 bases lay in between. Germline lookup yields CDR1 MNHNS and CDR2 SASEGT. In DNA form, the CDR3 reads TGTGCCAGCAGTGAAGGTGGGGCTGGGGAAAAACTGTTTTTT. Its translation is CASSEGGAGEKLFF.

This chain connects TRBV7-9 to TRBJ2-1; TRBD2 matches 9 bases. With 0 bases clipped from V and 6 bases from J, the junction kept 6 bases outside the gene matches. Per germline, CDR1 SEHNR and CDR2 FQNEAQ (reference sequence). CDR3 size: 16 residues. CDR3 nucleotides: TGTGCCAGCAGCTTAGCGAGCGGGGGGCCCTCCAATGAGCAGTTCTTC. It is translated as CASSLASGGPSNEQFF.

The rearrangement joins TRBV5-8 to TRBJ1-1; D call uncertain. CDR1 SGHTS and CDR2 YDEGEE come from the germline V gene. CDR3 length: 12 residues. V lost 2 bases, J lost 6 bases, and 8 bases lay in between. CDR3 coding DNA: TGTGCCAGCAGCTTACTTCGGGCTGAAGCTTTCTTT. This sequence encodes CASSLLRAEAFF.

J is TRBJ1-1 and V is TRBV10-3; 8 bases are a match to TRBD1. J gave up 6 bases and V 3 bases, and 6 bases lay outside the gene matches. The CDR3 extends over 14 amino acids. CDR1 and CDR2 from the germline V gene are ENHRY and SYGVKD. CDR3 coding DNA: TGTGCCATCAGTGATCTTGGCAGGGGGCCTGAAGCTTTCTTT. Its translation: CAISDLGRGPEAFF.

This chain connects TRBV5-1 to TRBJ1-2; 9 bases agree with TRBD1. Germline CDR1 is SGHRS and CDR2 is YFSETQ. The CDR3 consists of 13 residues. Trimming cost V 4 bases and J 8 bases; bases outside gene matches: 6. The CDR3 loop reads CASSPDRGSGYTF. The CDR3 DNA is TGCGCCAGCAGCCCAGACAGGGGGAGCGGCTACACCTTC.

This chain connects TRBV7-9 to TRBJ2-7, with 8 bases that match TRBD2. With V trimmed by 6 bases and J by 6 bases, 13 bases remained unmatched. CDR1 is SEHNR and CDR2 is FQNEAQ in the germline V gene (reference sequence). CDR3 length: 15 residues. CDR3 region: CASSPGPGLVIEQYF. DNA for the CDR3: TGTGCCAGCAGTCCTGGCCCGGGACTAGTCATCGAGCAGTACTTC. Drawing the rest from reference TRBV7-9 and TRBJ2-7, the complete variable domain is DTGVSQNPRHKITKRGQNVTFRCDPISEHNRLYWYRQTLGQGPEFLTYFQNEAQLEKSRLLSDRFSAERPKGSFSTLEIQRTEQGDSAMYLCASSPGPGLVIEQYFGPGTRLTVT.

This clone has a single count. J is TRBJ1-1 and V is TRBV6-6, with D possibly TRBD1 on 6 matching bases. This CDR3 has 15 residues. Trimming stripped 4 bases from V and 0 bases from J, with 12 bases between. Germline V gene lookup returns CDR1 MNHNY and CDR2 SVGAGI (reference sequence). CDR3 region: CASSSEQGMNTEAFF. In nucleotides, the CDR3 is TGTGCCAGCAGTTCCGAACAGGGAATGAACACTGAAGCTTTCTTT.

This rearrangement joins TRBV7-9 to TRBJ2-1; 10 nucleotides align to TRBD1. V lost 6 bases, J lost 7 bases, and 6 bases stayed unmatched. The CDR3 runs 14 residues. Germline CDR1 and CDR2: SEHNR and FQNEAQ (reference sequence). For the CDR3, the DNA is TGTGCCAGCAGGCGACAGGGGGCCCTTAATGAGCAGTTCTTC. Translating gives CASRRQGALNEQFF. Full variable domain (remainder filled in from reference TRBV7-9 and TRBJ2-1): DTGVSQNPRHKITKRGQNVTFRCDPISEHNRLYWYRQTLGQGPEFLTYFQNEAQLEKSRLLSDRFSAERPKGSFSTLEIQRTEQGDSAMYLCASRRQGALNEQFFGPGTRLTVL.

This chain joins TRBV5-1 and TRBJ2-5; TRBD2 aligns across 15 bases. The germline V gene encodes CDR1 SGHRS and CDR2 YFSETQ. The J segment lost 2 bases and the V segment lost 0 bases, leaving 5 bases of the junction unmatched. There are 18 residues in the CDR3. The CDR3: CASSLGGTSGGTQETQYF. DNA for the CDR3: TGCGCCAGCAGCTTGGGCGGGACTAGCGGGGGGACTCAAGAGACCCAGTACTTC.

The chain combines TRBV29-1 with TRBJ2-6; unclear D gene. Germline CDR1 is SQVTM and CDR2 is ANQGSEA. This CDR3 comprises 12 residues. Trimming cost V 6 bases and J 6 bases, with 9 bases left between them. The CDR3 coding sequence is TGCAGCGTCTCATCTATGGCCAACGTCCTGACTTTC. Residues: CSVSSMANVLTF.

The genes are TRBV6-5 and TRBJ1-1; D remains ambiguous. V was trimmed by 7 bases and J by 12 bases, leaving 15 bases between them. Germline values: CDR1 MNHEY, CDR2 SVGAGI. This CDR3 is 11 amino acids long. CDR3 in amino acids: CASTREGFTFF. For the CDR3, the DNA is TGTGCCAGCACACGCGAGGGATTCACTTTCTTT.

This clone has a single count. The chain joins TRBV6-5 to TRBJ2-5; 9 bases agree with TRBD1. The length of the CDR3 is 15 residues. V dropped 4 bases and J dropped 1; count of bases not matched to a gene: 4. Per the germline V gene, CDR1 is MNHEY and CDR2 is SVGAGI. Here the CDR3 DNA reads TGTGCCAGCAGTTTGCGGACAGGGGTCCAAGAGACCCAGTACTTC. Its protein product is CASSLRTGVQETQYF.

The J gene is TRBJ1-2, the V gene TRBV6-6; possibly TRBD1 for D (6 bases). The CDR3 is made up of 13 amino acids. Trimming removed 5 bases at V and 4 bases at J, with 11 bases between. Germline V gene lookup returns CDR1 MNHNY and CDR2 SVGAGI (reference sequence). CDR3 DNA: TGTGCCAGCAGTGCCGACAGGAGCTATGGCTACACCTTC. This translates into CASSADRSYGYTF.